The T cell receptor (beta chain) under discussion was sequenced for a study of T cell clonotyping in hematopoietic cell transplantation. Study-level points and caveats: Cells were unsorted, so CD4 and CD8 contributions were not separated. Recipient TCR diversity dropped after transplant; expanded clonotypes rose from day 30 to 180.

Samples: about 28 days before transplant, then days 30, 100 and 180 after. A few counts support this clone. Its antigen remains unidentified. The repertoire was sequenced with immunoSEQ multiplex PCR; TCRdb's copy has only in-frame clones and lacks some. The sample consists of more than 9,500 clones, around three quarters of them appearing once. CDR1 SGDLS and CDR2 YYNGEE come from the germline V gene. The ends lost 8 bases at V and 3 bases at J; junction bases unmatched: 5. The CDR3 consists of 14 residues. The rearrangement links TRBV9 to TRBJ2-1; TRBD1 agrees at 10 bases. The sequence derives from a male patient aged 60 to 75 who had an allogeneic stem cell transplant from an unrelated donor, so the T cells may come from the graft donor. Some clones in this sample may be carry-over from other donors' samples. The specimen was peripheral blood mononuclear cells, collected 180 days after allogeneic stem cell transplant. The CDR3 DNA follows: TGTGCCAGACCGGGACAGGGGAACTACAATGAGCAGTTCTTC. Its translation is CARPGQGNYNEQFF.